This T cell receptor (beta chain) was recorded in a study of T cells in Graves' hyperthyroidism and ophthalmopathy. The study's findings and limits: In the analysis, a 13 V-J model separated ophthalmopathy from stable hyperthyroidism.

V trimming: 7 bases; J trimming: 3 bases; junction bases outside the gene matches: 10. The length of the CDR3 is 15 residues. Template material for amplifying TCR beta CDR3 regions consisted of RNA transcripts. A set of HTBI primers served as the primers for a first-round RT-PCR of the TCR CDR3. TCRdb fed the multiplex PCR reads into MiXCR, producing one record per CDR3 protein. The repertoire includes 560,000 or so distinct CDR3 sequences, about 20% of them detected once, and over 45% sits in the top ten. This clonotype came up many times. No antigen is known for it. The sequence came from a man in his forties with Graves' ophthalmopathy. Input material: blood. The chain recombines TRBV12-3 or TRBV12-4 with TRBJ2-3; 7 nucleotides match TRBD2. In DNA form, the CDR3 reads TGTGCCAGCATCCCTGCGGGGGAAAAGACAGATACGCAGTATTTT. Translating it yields CASIPAGEKTDTQYF.